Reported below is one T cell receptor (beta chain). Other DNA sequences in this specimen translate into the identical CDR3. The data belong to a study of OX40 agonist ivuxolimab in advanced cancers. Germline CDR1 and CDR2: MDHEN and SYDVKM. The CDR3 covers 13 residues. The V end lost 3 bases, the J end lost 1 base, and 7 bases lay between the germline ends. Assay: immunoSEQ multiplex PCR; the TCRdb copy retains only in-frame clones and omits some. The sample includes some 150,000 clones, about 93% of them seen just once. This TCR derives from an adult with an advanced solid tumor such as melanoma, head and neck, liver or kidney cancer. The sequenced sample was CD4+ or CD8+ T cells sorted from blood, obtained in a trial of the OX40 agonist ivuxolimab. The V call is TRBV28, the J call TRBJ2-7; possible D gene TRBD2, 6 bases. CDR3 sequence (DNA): TGTGCCAGCAGTTTGGGAGGTTCCTACGAGCAGTACTTC. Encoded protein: CASSLGGSYEQYF.